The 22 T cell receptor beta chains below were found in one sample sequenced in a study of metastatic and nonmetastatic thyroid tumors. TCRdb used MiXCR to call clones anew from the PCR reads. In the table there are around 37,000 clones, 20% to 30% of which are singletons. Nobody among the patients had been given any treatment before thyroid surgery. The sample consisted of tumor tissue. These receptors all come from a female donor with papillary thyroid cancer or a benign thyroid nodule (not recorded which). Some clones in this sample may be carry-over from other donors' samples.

The CDR3 DNA reads TGTGCCAGCAGCTTAAGTGTGGGCACAGATACGCAGTATTTT. Residues: CASSLSVGTDTQYF. The V and J genes are TRBV5-5 and TRBJ2-3; no firm D call. V gave up 2 bases and J gave up 1 base, with 8 bases separating them. CDR1 is SGHKS, CDR2 YYEKEE, per germline (reference sequence). This CDR3 spans 14 amino acids.

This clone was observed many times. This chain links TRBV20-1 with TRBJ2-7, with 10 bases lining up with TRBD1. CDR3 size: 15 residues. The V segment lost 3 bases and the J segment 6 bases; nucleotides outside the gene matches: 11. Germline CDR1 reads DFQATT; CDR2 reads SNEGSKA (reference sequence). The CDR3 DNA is TGCAGTGCTAGCCCCCTCCGACAGGGGGCTAGCGAGCAGTACTTC. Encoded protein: CSASPLRQGASEQYF.

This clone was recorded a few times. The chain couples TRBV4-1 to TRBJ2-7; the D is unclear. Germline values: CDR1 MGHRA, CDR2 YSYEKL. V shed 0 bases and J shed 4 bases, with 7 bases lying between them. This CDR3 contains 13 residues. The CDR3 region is CASSQDPDYEQYF. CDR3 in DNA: TGCGCCAGCAGCCAAGATCCGGATTACGAGCAGTACTTC.

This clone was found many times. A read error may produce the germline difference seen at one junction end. The DNA for the CDR3 is TGTGCCATCAGTGAGTTTTCCGGGCCCTCCCACGAGCAGTACTTC. Protein: CAISEFSGPSHEQYF. This chain connects TRBV10-3 to TRBJ2-7; D is unresolved. There are 15 residues in the CDR3. The germline CDR1 and CDR2 sequences are ENHRY and SYGVKD.

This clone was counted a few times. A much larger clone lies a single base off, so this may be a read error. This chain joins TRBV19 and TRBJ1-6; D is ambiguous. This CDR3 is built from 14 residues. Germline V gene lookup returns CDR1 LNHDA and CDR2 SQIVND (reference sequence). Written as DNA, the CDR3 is TGTGCCAGTACCAAACCCGGGCAGTCTTCACCCTTCCACTTT. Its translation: CASTKPGQSSPFHF.

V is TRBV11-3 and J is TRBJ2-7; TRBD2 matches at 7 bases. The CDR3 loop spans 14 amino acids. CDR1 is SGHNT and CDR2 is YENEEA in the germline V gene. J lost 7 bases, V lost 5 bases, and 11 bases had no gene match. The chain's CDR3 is CASSISSGSREQYF. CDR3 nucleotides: TGTGCCAGCAGCATCTCTAGCGGTTCGAGGGAGCAGTACTTC.

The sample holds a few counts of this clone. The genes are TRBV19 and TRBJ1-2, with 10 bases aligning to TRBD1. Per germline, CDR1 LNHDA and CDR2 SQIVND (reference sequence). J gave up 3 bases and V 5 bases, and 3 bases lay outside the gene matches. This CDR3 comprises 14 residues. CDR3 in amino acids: CASSGTGDYYGYTF. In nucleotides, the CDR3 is TGTGCCAGTAGTGGGACAGGGGATTACTATGGCTACACCTTC. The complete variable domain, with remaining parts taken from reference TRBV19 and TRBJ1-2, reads DGGITQSPKYLFRKEGQNVTLSCEQNLNHDAMYWYRQDPGQGLRLIYYSQIVNDFQKGDIAEGYSVSREKKESFPLTVTSAQKNPTAFYLCASSGTGDYYGYTFGSGTRLTVV.

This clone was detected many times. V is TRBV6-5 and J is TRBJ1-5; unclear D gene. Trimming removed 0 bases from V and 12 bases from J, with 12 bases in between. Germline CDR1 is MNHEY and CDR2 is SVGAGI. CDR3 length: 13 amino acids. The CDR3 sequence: CASSYSSAGFQHF. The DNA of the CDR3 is TGTGCCAGCAGTTACTCGAGCGCGGGATTCCAGCATTTT.

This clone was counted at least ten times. CDR3: CASSQDAREYGYTF. The DNA for the CDR3 is TGTGCCAGCAGCCAAGATGCCAGGGAGTATGGCTACACCTTC. The V gene is TRBV3-1, the J gene TRBJ1-2; D possibly corresponds to TRBD1 (5 bases). Trimming pared 0 bases from V and 5 bases from J, leaving 10 bases between. This CDR3 is built from 14 residues. Germline CDR1 LGHDT, CDR2 YNNKEL (reference sequence).

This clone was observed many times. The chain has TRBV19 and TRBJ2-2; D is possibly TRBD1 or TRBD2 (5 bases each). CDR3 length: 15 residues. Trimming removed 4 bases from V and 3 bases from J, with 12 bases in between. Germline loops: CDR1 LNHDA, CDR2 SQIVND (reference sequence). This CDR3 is CASSKPGPYTGELFF. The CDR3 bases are TGTGCCAGTAGTAAGCCGGGACCTTACACCGGGGAGCTGTTTTTT.

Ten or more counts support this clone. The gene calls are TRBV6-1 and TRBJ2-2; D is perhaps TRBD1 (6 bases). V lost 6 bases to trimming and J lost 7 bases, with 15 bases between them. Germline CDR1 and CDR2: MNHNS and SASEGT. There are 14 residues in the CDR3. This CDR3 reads CASRLQGLHGELFF. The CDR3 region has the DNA TGTGCCAGCAGATTACAGGGATTGCACGGGGAGCTGTTTTTT.

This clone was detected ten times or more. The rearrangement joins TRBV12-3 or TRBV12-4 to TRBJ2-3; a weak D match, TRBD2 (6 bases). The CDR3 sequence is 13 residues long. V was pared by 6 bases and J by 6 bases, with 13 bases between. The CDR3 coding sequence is TGTGCCAGCAGAGGCGGGGCCGTGGATACGCAGTATTTT. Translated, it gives CASRGGAVDTQYF.

The CDR3 coding sequence is TGTGCCAGCAGCCCGTTAGGGTCCCAGCGACATGGGGGGAATGAGCAGTTCTTC. Translating it yields CASSPLGSQRHGGNEQFF. V and J are TRBV11-1 and TRBJ2-1, with D possibly being TRBD2 (6 bases). The V end lost 5 bases, the J end lost 7 bases, and 27 bases lay between the germline ends. The CDR3 covers 18 residues. Germline V CDR1 and CDR2: SGHAT, FQDESV (reference sequence).

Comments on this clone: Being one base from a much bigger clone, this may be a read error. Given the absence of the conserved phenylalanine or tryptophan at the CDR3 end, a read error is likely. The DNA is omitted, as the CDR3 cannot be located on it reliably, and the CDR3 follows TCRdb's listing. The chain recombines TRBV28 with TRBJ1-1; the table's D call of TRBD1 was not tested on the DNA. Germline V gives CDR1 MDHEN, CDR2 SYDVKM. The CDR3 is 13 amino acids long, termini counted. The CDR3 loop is CASSRRGRTESFS.

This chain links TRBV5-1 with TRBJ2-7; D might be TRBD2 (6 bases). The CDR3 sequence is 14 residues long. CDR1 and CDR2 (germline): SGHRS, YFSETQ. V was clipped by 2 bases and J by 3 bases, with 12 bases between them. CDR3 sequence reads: CASSFSGGDYEQYF. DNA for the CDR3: TGCGCCAGCAGCTTTAGCGGTGGGGACTACGAGCAGTACTTC. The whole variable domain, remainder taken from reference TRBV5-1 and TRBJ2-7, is KAGVTQTPRYLIKTRGQQVTLSCSPISGHRSVSWYQQTPGQGLQFLFEYFSETQRNKGNFPGRFSGRQFSNSRSEMNVSTLELGDSALYLCASSFSGGDYEQYFGPGTRLTVT.

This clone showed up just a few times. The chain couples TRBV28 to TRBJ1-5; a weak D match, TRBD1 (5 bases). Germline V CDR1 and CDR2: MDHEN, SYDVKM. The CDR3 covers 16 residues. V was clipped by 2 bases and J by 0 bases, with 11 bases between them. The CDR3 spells CASSLSGALSNQPQHF. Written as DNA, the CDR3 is TGTGCCAGCAGTTTAAGTGGGGCACTTAGCAATCAGCCCCAGCATTTT.

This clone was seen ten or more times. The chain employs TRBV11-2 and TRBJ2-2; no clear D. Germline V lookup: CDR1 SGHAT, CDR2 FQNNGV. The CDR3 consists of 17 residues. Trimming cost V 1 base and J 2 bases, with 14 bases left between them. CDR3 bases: TGTGCCAGCAGCTTAGTGGTTTCGGGTAGAAACACCGGGGAGCTGTTTTTT. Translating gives CASSLVVSGRNTGELFF.

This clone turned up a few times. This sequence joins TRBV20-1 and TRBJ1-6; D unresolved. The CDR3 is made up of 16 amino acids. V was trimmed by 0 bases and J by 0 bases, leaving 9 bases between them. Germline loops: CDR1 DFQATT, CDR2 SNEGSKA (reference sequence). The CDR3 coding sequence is TGCAGTGCTAGAGATTACCGGGACTCCTATAATTCACCCCTCCACTTT. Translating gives CSARDYRDSYNSPLHF.

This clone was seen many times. In DNA, the CDR3 is TGCAGTGCTCCGGGACAGGGGTACAATGAGCAGTTCTTC. This encodes CSAPGQGYNEQFF. The V gene is TRBV20-1, the J gene TRBJ2-1; TRBD1 matches 10 bases. CDR1 and CDR2 from the germline V gene are DFQATT and SNEGSKA (reference sequence). The CDR3 has 13 residues. J was trimmed by 4 bases and V by 5 bases; bases with no gene match: 2.

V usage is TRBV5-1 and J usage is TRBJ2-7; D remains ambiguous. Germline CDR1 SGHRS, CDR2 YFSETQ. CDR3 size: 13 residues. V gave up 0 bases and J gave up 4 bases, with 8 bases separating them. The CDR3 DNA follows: TGCGCCAGCAGCTTGGAAGGTCAATACGAGCAGTACTTC. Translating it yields CASSLEGQYEQYF.

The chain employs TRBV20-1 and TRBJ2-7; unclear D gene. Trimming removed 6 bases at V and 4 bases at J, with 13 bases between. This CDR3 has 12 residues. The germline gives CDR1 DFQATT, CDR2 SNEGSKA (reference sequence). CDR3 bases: TGCAGTGCCCCTTTAGCTCCTTACGAGCAGTACTTC. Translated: CSAPLAPYEQYF.

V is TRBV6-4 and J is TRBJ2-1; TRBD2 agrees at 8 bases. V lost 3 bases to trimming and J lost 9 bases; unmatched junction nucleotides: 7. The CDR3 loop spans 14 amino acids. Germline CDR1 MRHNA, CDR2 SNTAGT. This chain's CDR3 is CASSEDSGSAEQFF. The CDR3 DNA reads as TGTGCCAGCAGTGAGGACAGCGGGAGTGCTGAGCAGTTCTTC.